The T cell receptor (beta chain) described here comes from a study of blood T cells in healthy people across ages. Study results and limitations: Both higher diversity and more naive CD4+ cells marked long-lived donors when set against aged donors.

This CDR3 has 14 residues. Trimming cost V 0 bases and J 5 bases, with 9 bases left between them. The germline V gene encodes CDR1 SGDLS and CDR2 YYNGEE. As to this clonotype: What it recognizes is unknown.

Sample-barcoded 5' priming and a J-beta primer mix drove a second PCR of roughly 7 to 11 cycles. Samples each returned at least 2.5 million CDR3-containing paired-end reads. TCRdb passed the 5' RACE reads through MiXCR, listing each CDR3 protein once. The sample lists about 780,000 distinct CDR3 sequences, around 68% occurring once. The chain carries TRBV9 and TRBJ2-1; D is uncertain. The source of this sequence is a young man in good health. The sequenced sample was blood. CDR3 region: CASSVGPGDNEQFF. The CDR3, as DNA: TGTGCCAGCAGCGTAGGGCCCGGTGACAATGAGCAGTTCTTC.